The 30 T cell receptor beta chains in this list originate from one sample, sequenced in a study of cytomegalovirus exposure and HLA in healthy donors. The protocol was immunoSEQ multiplex PCR, while the TCRdb copy is restricted to in-frame clones and leaves out a portion. The table lists tens of thousands of clones, around four fifths of them singletons. Sequenced input: PBMCs. Source of these receptors: a man aged 30-40 years in good health and CMV-seronegative.

The V call is TRBV6-5, the J call TRBJ2-6, with D unclear. This CDR3 comprises 14 residues. The germline gives CDR1 MNHEY, CDR2 SVGAGI. The V end lost 6 bases, the J end lost 0 bases, and 6 bases lay between the germline ends. The CDR3 region is CASRGNSGANVLTF. The CDR3 DNA follows: TGTGCCAGCAGGGGCAACTCTGGGGCCAACGTCCTGACTTTC.

The chain is built from TRBV5-8 and TRBJ1-5; 7 bases line up with TRBD1. Germline V lookup: CDR1 SGHTS, CDR2 YDEGEE. The length of the CDR3 is 15 residues. With 4 bases clipped from V and 9 bases from J, the junction kept 13 bases outside the gene matches. The CDR3 bases are TGTGCCAGCAGCCTGGGAGGGGGCCCCGGGAGGCCCCAGCATTTT. Its protein is CASSLGGGPGRPQHF.

The CDR3 bases are TGTGCCAGCAGCCAACGACAGGGCGACTATGGCTACACCTTC. This translates into CASSQRQGDYGYTF. This sequence joins TRBV14 and TRBJ1-2; 7 nucleotides align to TRBD1. Trimming at V came to 2 bases and at J to 3 bases, leaving 3 bases not matched to a gene. Germline V gene sequence: CDR1 SGHDN, CDR2 FVKESK. There are 14 residues in the CDR3.

This clone appeared a single time. The genes are TRBV7-9 and TRBJ2-6; weak D call: TRBD1 (7 bases). CDR1 and CDR2 from the germline V gene are SEHNR and FQNEAQ (reference sequence). Deletions cut 9 bases from V and 2 bases from J, with 17 bases between. The CDR3 consists of 16 residues. The CDR3 DNA is TGTGCCAGGTCTGAGGAGGGGGCGACTGGGGCCAACGTCCTGACTTTC. Its protein is CARSEEGATGANVLTF.

V and J are TRBV6-1 and TRBJ2-7; D is uncertain. This CDR3 has 15 amino acids. Germline values: CDR1 MNHNS, CDR2 SASEGT. Trimming pared 2 bases from V and 2 bases from J, leaving 13 bases between. Here the CDR3 DNA reads TGTGCCAGCAGTGAAATCGCAGGCTCGGCCTACGAGCAGTACTTC. Its protein is CASSEIAGSAYEQYF.

This chain connects TRBV28 to TRBJ1-3; the D is unclear. V lost 6 bases to trimming and J lost 2 bases, with 14 bases between them. From germline, CDR1 is MDHEN and CDR2 SYDVKM. This CDR3 contains 15 residues. CDR3 residues: CASSPRLGAGNTIYF. CDR3 sequence (DNA): TGTGCCAGCAGCCCTCGGCTCGGGGCTGGAAACACCATATATTTT.

This clone came up a few times. The gene calls are TRBV28 and TRBJ1-2; TRBD1 matches at 8 bases. Germline CDR1 and CDR2: MDHEN and SYDVKM. With V trimmed by 7 bases and J by 6 bases, 13 bases remained unmatched. CDR3 length: 15 residues. The CDR3 loop reads CASTIGGQGGHGYTF. In DNA, the CDR3 is TGTGCCAGCACCATAGGAGGACAGGGAGGTCATGGCTACACCTTC.

The chain is built from TRBV7-2 and TRBJ2-3; 7 positions match TRBD2. The length of the CDR3 is 14 residues. J gave up 6 bases and V 5 bases, and 8 bases lay outside the gene matches. Germline values: CDR1 SGHTA, CDR2 FQGNSA. In DNA, the CDR3 is TGTGCCAGCAGCAACCGGGACTATACTGATACGCAGTATTTT. Protein product: CASSNRDYTDTQYF.

The V gene is TRBV19, the J gene TRBJ1-1, with D maybe TRBD1 (5 bases). Germline V gives CDR1 LNHDA, CDR2 SQIVND (reference sequence). V lost 2 bases and J lost 1, with 14 bases in between. This CDR3 region has 16 residues. CDR3 in amino acids: CASSIFRGVWNTEAFF. The CDR3 bases are TGTGCCAGTAGTATATTTCGGGGGGTATGGAACACTGAAGCTTTCTTT.

This sequence joins TRBV2 and TRBJ1-2; tentative D call: TRBD1 (5 bases). Germline V gene sequence: CDR1 SNHLY, CDR2 FYNNEI. With 3 bases removed from V and 4 bases from J, the gap between germline ends came to 9 bases. The CDR3 has 13 amino acids. The CDR3 protein is CASSDGQTYGYTF. The CDR3 coding sequence is TGTGCCAGCAGTGACGGACAAACCTATGGCTACACCTTC.

Only one count was recorded for this clone. CDR3 DNA: TGCGCCAGCAGACCCGGCGCCCAACAGGGTGCCATATATTTT. As protein: CASRPGAQQGAIYF. The J gene is TRBJ1-3, the V gene TRBV5-1; D is possibly TRBD1 (6 bases). Per the germline V gene, CDR1 is SGHRS and CDR2 is YFSETQ. Trimming left V 5 bases short and J 11 bases short, with 20 bases between. This CDR3 spans 14 amino acids.

The rearrangement links TRBV6-5 to TRBJ2-2, with D unresolved. V shed 7 bases and J shed 8 bases, with 8 bases lying between them. Germline V gene lookup returns CDR1 MNHEY and CDR2 SVGAGI. The CDR3 sequence is 11 residues long. The CDR3 bases are TGTGCCAGCATGGGCCTGGGGGAGCTGTTTTTT. It translates to CASMGLGELFF.

The chain employs TRBV5-6 and TRBJ1-5, with TRBD1 as a possible D gene (6 bases). The ends were cut back, 4 bases at V and 7 bases at J, with 21 bases in the middle. The CDR3 consists of 16 residues. From germline, CDR1 is SGHDT and CDR2 YYEEEE. CDR3 nucleotides: TGTGCCAGCAGCAACCAATTCAACAGGGCCAAACAGCCCCAGCATTTT. Amino acid sequence: CASSNQFNRAKQPQHF.

The chain carries TRBV2 and TRBJ2-2, with D perhaps TRBD2 (6 bases). Looked up from germline, CDR1 is SNHLY and CDR2 is FYNNEI. This CDR3 comprises 15 residues. V was shortened by 4 bases and J by 0 bases, with 9 bases between the two germline ends. CDR3 amino acids: CASSGDLPNTGELFF. The CDR3 bases are TGTGCCAGCAGTGGGGACTTACCGAACACCGGGGAGCTGTTTTTT.

This clone was counted a few times. The chain employs TRBV5-1 and TRBJ1-6; 8 bases agree with TRBD1. The CDR3 loop spans 17 amino acids. Per the germline V gene, CDR1 is SGHRS and CDR2 is YFSETQ. V lost 5 bases and J lost 9; bases outside the gene matches: 16. The CDR3 region is CASSLSISQGASSPLHF. The CDR3 region has the DNA TGCGCCAGCAGTCTAAGTATTTCCCAGGGGGCAAGTTCACCCCTCCACTTT. The entire variable domain, with the rest obtained from reference TRBV5-1 and TRBJ1-6, is as follows: KAGVTQTPRYLIKTRGQQVTLSCSPISGHRSVSWYQQTPGQGLQFLFEYFSETQRNKGNFPGRFSGRQFSNSRSEMNVSTLELGDSALYLCASSLSISQGASSPLHFGNGTRLTVT.

As DNA, the CDR3 is TGTGCCATCAGTGAGAAGGAAGGGACAGCTTACAATGAGCAGTTCTTC. Amino acids: CAISEKEGTAYNEQFF. The chain recombines TRBV10-3 with TRBJ2-1, with 7 bases matching TRBD1. This CDR3 is built from 16 residues. Trimming cost V 2 bases and J 4 bases; bases outside gene matches: 8. In germline, CDR1 is ENHRY, CDR2 SYGVKD.

This chain connects TRBV6-6 to TRBJ2-5, with 9 positions matching TRBD1. Germline-derived CDR1 and CDR2 are MNHNY and SVGAGI (reference sequence). V trimming: 6 bases; J trimming: 5 bases; junction bases outside the gene matches: 7. This CDR3 has 14 amino acids. CDR3 sequence (DNA): TGTGCCAGCAGCCTGACAGGGGGTGAGGAGACCCAGTACTTC. It is translated as CASSLTGGEETQYF.

The rearrangement uses TRBV7-2 and TRBJ1-2; tentative D call: TRBD1 (6 bases). The ends were cut back, 1 base at V and 8 bases at J, with 17 bases in the middle. The CDR3 extends over 15 amino acids. Germline V gene data show CDR1 as SGHTA and CDR2 as FQGNSA. The CDR3 spells CASSLVFSGVYGYTF. DNA for the CDR3: TGTGCCAGCAGCTTAGTTTTTTCAGGGGTATACGGCTACACCTTC.

This clone was seen just once. The chain couples TRBV4-1 to TRBJ2-3; 8 bases line up with TRBD1. The germline V gene has CDR1 MGHRA and CDR2 YSYEKL. CDR3 length: 16 residues. The V gene end was trimmed by 1 base and the J gene end by 6 bases; junction bases not matched to a gene: 9. CDR3 region: CASSQAADRGWDTQYF. The CDR3 coding sequence is TGCGCCAGCAGCCAAGCTGCAGACAGGGGCTGGGATACGCAGTATTTT.

Only a few counts were recorded for this clone. Its ends do not fully match the called genes, so a read error is possible. The CDR3, as DNA: TGTGCCAGCAGCCTAGACCTAGCCTATGGCTACACCTTC. Its translation: CASSLDLAYGYTF. The chain carries TRBV11-2 and TRBJ1-2; D is unclear. The CDR3 is made up of 13 amino acids. Germline loops: CDR1 SGHAT, CDR2 FQNNGV.

The table lists this clone with a count of one. V gene TRBV7-8 combines with J gene TRBJ1-5; no clear D. The CDR3 is 14 residues long. CDR1 SGHVS and CDR2 FQNEAQ come from the germline V gene. Between the trimmed V and J ends, which lost 1 base and 2 bases, there was a span of 6 bases. CDR3 coding DNA: TGTGCCAGCAGCTTAGAGCAGGGCAATCAGCCCCAGCATTTT. This sequence encodes CASSLEQGNQPQHF.

The chain couples TRBV18 to TRBJ1-1; tentative D call: TRBD1 (5 bases). The length of the CDR3 is 15 residues. Germline V lookup: CDR1 KGHSH, CDR2 LQKENI. Between the trimmed V and J ends, which lost 3 bases and 1 base, there was a span of 12 bases. The DNA of the CDR3 is TGTGCCAGCTCACCGCAAGGACAAACGAACACTGAAGCTTTCTTT. This gives the protein CASSPQGQTNTEAFF.

The chain is built from TRBV7-9 and TRBJ2-7; D is perhaps TRBD1 (5 bases). This CDR3 region has 13 residues. Trimming took off 5 bases at V and 6 bases at J, with 14 bases between the two ends. From germline, CDR1 is SEHNR and CDR2 FQNEAQ (reference sequence). The CDR3, as DNA: TGTGCCAGCAGCCCTCTTAGGGGAAGCGAGCAGTACGTC. This gives the protein CASSPLRGSEQYV.

The chain has TRBV4-3 and TRBJ2-1; 8 positions match TRBD1. The CDR3 length is 15 residues. Per germline, CDR1 LGHNA and CDR2 YSLEER. V dropped 4 bases and J dropped 6; count of bases not matched to a gene: 8. CDR3 nucleotides: TGCGCCAGCAGCCGAGGACAGGGTACAGGCAATGAGCAGTTCTTC. Amino acid sequence: CASSRGQGTGNEQFF.

This clone showed up just a few times. The chain employs TRBV27 and TRBJ1-5, with 10 bases fitting TRBD1. The CDR3 has 16 amino acids. Unmatched junction bases numbered 3, after V lost 0 bases and J lost 4 bases. Germline-derived CDR1 and CDR2 are MNHEY and SMNVEV (reference sequence). CDR3 in DNA: TGTGCCAGCAGTTTATCGGGACAGGGGACTAATCAGCCCCAGCATTTT. Its protein is CASSLSGQGTNQPQHF.

V and J are TRBV6-6 and TRBJ2-7; TRBD2 aligns across 9 bases. The germline CDR1 and CDR2 sequences are MNHNY and SVGAGI (reference sequence). V shed 6 bases and J 3 bases; nucleotides not matched to a gene: 3. The CDR3 runs to 13 residues. Here the CDR3 DNA reads TGTGCCAGCAGCGTTAGCGGGAGCTACGAGCAGTACGTC. As protein: CASSVSGSYEQYV.

V is TRBV5-4 and J is TRBJ2-2, with D perhaps matching TRBD1 (6 bases). The CDR3 totals 15 residues. Trimming stripped 4 bases from V and 2 bases from J, with 12 bases between. In germline, CDR1 is SGHNT, CDR2 YYREEE (reference sequence). In DNA form, the CDR3 reads TGTGCCAGCAGCCAAGGACAGCCAAACACCGGGGAGCTGTTTTTT. This gives the protein CASSQGQPNTGELFF.

The chain combines TRBV5-1 with TRBJ2-3; a possible D gene is TRBD1 (5 bases). The germline V gene has CDR1 SGHRS and CDR2 YFSETQ. V was trimmed by 0 bases and J by 0 bases, leaving 17 bases between them. The length of the CDR3 is 18 residues. The CDR3 sequence: CASSLAFLGVASTDTQYF. CDR3 bases: TGCGCCAGCAGCTTGGCTTTTTTAGGGGTGGCGAGCACAGATACGCAGTATTTT.

The chain has TRBV30 and TRBJ1-5; TRBD1 matches 11 bases. The germline CDR1 and CDR2 sequences are GTSNPN and SVGIG (reference sequence). This CDR3 spans 13 amino acids. The V segment lost 5 bases and the J segment 5 bases; nucleotides outside the gene matches: 2. CDR3 DNA: TGTGCCTGGGGACAGGGGGCAGATCAGCCCCAGCATTTT. This sequence encodes CAWGQGADQPQHF.

The CDR3 DNA reads as TGTGCCAGCAGCACCACGACTAGCGGGAGGGATGCCAAAAACATTCAGTACTTC. Protein sequence: CASSTTTSGRDAKNIQYF. The V gene is TRBV7-3, the J gene TRBJ2-4; 14 positions match TRBD2. V lost 5 bases to trimming and J lost 1 base; unmatched junction nucleotides: 7. The length of the CDR3 is 18 residues. Germline-derived CDR1 and CDR2 are SGHTA and FQGTGA.